These 15 T cell receptor beta chains share one sample of origin, sequenced in a study of blood T cell repertoires in COVID-19. Profiled with immunoSEQ multiplex PCR; TCRdb holds only in-frame clones, not every one. The table lists some 100,000 clones, around 81% of them singletons. Sequencing input: peripheral blood. Receptor source: a woman aged 70 to 79 with active or convalescent COVID-19.

The chain's CDR3 is CASSPSHTGELFF. CDR3 nucleotides: TGTGCCAGCAGCCCCTCCCACACCGGGGAGCTGTTTTTT. The gene calls are TRBV7-2 and TRBJ2-2; D gene ambiguous. Germline loops: CDR1 SGHTA, CDR2 FQGNSA. V was clipped by 5 bases and J by 3 bases, with 7 bases between them. This CDR3 is 13 amino acids long.

V usage is TRBV19 and J usage is TRBJ2-7; perhaps TRBD2 as D (5 bases). Germline CDR1 and CDR2: LNHDA and SQIVND (reference sequence). This CDR3 is 13 amino acids long. Trimming stripped 5 bases from V and 6 bases from J, with 14 bases between. The CDR3 protein is CASSVLTRGEQYF. The CDR3 region has the DNA TGTGCCAGTAGTGTCTTGACCCGGGGCGAGCAGTACTTC. Looking up the rest from reference TRBV19 and TRBJ2-7 gives the full variable domain: DGGITQSPKYLFRKEGQNVTLSCEQNLNHDAMYWYRQDPGQGLRLIYYSQIVNDFQKGDIAEGYSVSREKKESFPLTVTSAQKNPTAFYLCASSVLTRGEQYFGPGTRLTVT.

The genes are TRBV11-2 and TRBJ1-3, with D unclear. CDR3 length: 15 amino acids. V lost 1 base to trimming and J lost 4 bases, with 11 bases between them. CDR1 is SGHAT, CDR2 FQNNGV, per germline. The CDR3 reads CASSLAPNWGNTIYF. For the CDR3, the DNA is TGTGCCAGCAGCTTAGCTCCTAATTGGGGAAACACCATATATTTT. Drawing the rest from reference TRBV11-2 and TRBJ1-3, the complete variable domain is EAGVAQSPRYKIIEKRQSVAFWCNPISGHATLYWYQQILGQGPKLLIQFQNNGVVDDSQLPKDRFSAERLKGVDSTLKIQPAKLEDSAVYLCASSLAPNWGNTIYFGEGSWLTVV.

This clone was found once. The rearrangement links TRBV6-1 to TRBJ2-1; unclear D gene. Trimming took 2 bases from V and 12 from J, leaving 8 bases between them. Germline CDR1 and CDR2: MNHNS and SASEGT. The CDR3 contains 11 residues. The CDR3 loop is CASSEKAWQFF. The CDR3 nucleotides read TGTGCCAGCAGTGAAAAAGCTTGGCAGTTCTTC.

V and J are TRBV5-8 and TRBJ2-5; 9 positions match TRBD1. With V trimmed by 4 bases and J by 3 bases, 4 bases remained unmatched. CDR1 is SGHTS and CDR2 is YDEGEE in the germline V gene. The CDR3 spans 14 residues. CDR3: CASSQRDREETQYF. In DNA form, the CDR3 reads TGTGCCAGCAGCCAAAGGGACAGGGAAGAGACCCAGTACTTC.

The chain uses TRBV6-2 or TRBV6-3 and TRBJ2-7, with TRBD1 matching 11 bases. This CDR3 is built from 14 residues. V was clipped by 1 base and J by 6 bases; unmatched bases: 2. The germline CDR1 and CDR2 sequences are MNHEY and SVGEGT. CDR3 residues: CASSYLGTGGEQYF. The CDR3 nucleotides are TGTGCCAGCAGTTACTTGGGGACAGGGGGCGAGCAGTACTTC.

This rearrangement joins TRBV10-3 to TRBJ2-3; a possible D gene is TRBD2 (6 bases). Germline lookup yields CDR1 ENHRY and CDR2 SYGVKD. The CDR3 has 15 amino acids. V lost 2 bases, J lost 6 bases, and 15 bases lay in between. CDR3 sequence reads: CAISEGGTRTDTQYF. CDR3 coding DNA: TGTGCCATCAGTGAGGGGGGGACTCGGACTGATACGCAGTATTTT.

V and J are TRBV5-1 and TRBJ2-5, with 10 bases lining up with TRBD2. The V gene's germline CDR1 is SGHRS and CDR2 YFSETQ. V lost 6 bases to trimming and J lost 5 bases; unmatched junction nucleotides: 10. The CDR3 sequence is 15 residues long. The CDR3 region has the DNA TGCGCCAGCACCGGGACTAGCGTGGGATGGGAGACCCAGTACTTC. It codes for CASTGTSVGWETQYF.

The chain is built from TRBV5-4 and TRBJ2-7; the D gene is possibly TRBD1 (6 bases). The CDR3 runs 13 residues. CDR1 is SGHNT, CDR2 YYREEE, per germline (reference sequence). Between the trimmed V and J ends, which lost 4 bases and 3 bases, there was a span of 11 bases. CDR3 sequence (DNA): TGTGCCAGCAGCCCGGGACAAGACTACGAGCAGTACTTC. Translating gives CASSPGQDYEQYF.

The chain employs TRBV11-2 and TRBJ1-1; D call uncertain. The CDR3 contains 14 residues. The germline CDR1 and CDR2 sequences are SGHAT and FQNNGV. V was trimmed by 1 base and J by 6 bases, leaving 12 bases between them. The DNA of the CDR3 is TGTGCCAGCAGCTTAGGACTAGGGATCGCTGAAGCTTTCTTT. It yields the protein CASSLGLGIAEAFF.

A remark on this clone: One junction end does not reproduce the germline sequence, and a read error may be involved. This chain links TRBV27 with TRBJ1-4; D gene uncertain. CDR1 is MNHEY and CDR2 is SMNVEV in the germline V gene (reference sequence). The CDR3 is 12 residues long. The CDR3 region is CASSSGGSMEIF. CDR3 in DNA: TGTGCCAGCAGTTCCGGCGGGAGTATGGAAATTTTT.

The chain recombines TRBV27 with TRBJ2-7; D perhaps matches TRBD2 (5 bases). Between the trimmed V and J ends, which lost 0 bases and 2 bases, there was a span of 11 bases. Germline values: CDR1 MNHEY, CDR2 SMNVEV (reference sequence). This CDR3 has 15 amino acids. In DNA form, the CDR3 reads TGTGCCAGCAGTTTATCCGGCCTCGGGGCCTACGAGCAGTACTTC. This gives the protein CASSLSGLGAYEQYF.

The sample holds one count of this clone. V and J are TRBV2 and TRBJ2-1; 9 bases line up with TRBD2. This CDR3 contains 15 residues. The germline CDR1 and CDR2 sequences are SNHLY and FYNNEI. V lost 1 base and J lost 7; bases outside the gene matches: 5. The CDR3 is CASSEGAGGFNEQFF. CDR3 in DNA: TGTGCCAGCAGTGAAGGAGCGGGGGGTTTTAATGAGCAGTTCTTC.

The chain joins TRBV11-3 to TRBJ2-1; maybe TRBD1 (7 bases). The CDR3 is 16 amino acids. Germline V CDR1 and CDR2: SGHNT, YENEEA. The V end lost 5 bases, the J end lost 1 base, and 15 bases lay between the germline ends. CDR3 amino acids: CASSPRGETSYNEQFF. The CDR3 coding sequence is TGTGCCAGCAGCCCCAGGGGGGAGACATCCTACAATGAGCAGTTCTTC.

The CDR3 nucleotides read TGTGCCAGCAGCTTACAGCAGGGATGGGAAAAACTGTTTTTT. Amino acid sequence: CASSLQQGWEKLFF. V usage is TRBV7-2 and J usage is TRBJ1-4; D possibly corresponds to TRBD1 (5 bases). Germline V CDR1 and CDR2: SGHTA, FQGNSA. V was pared by 2 bases and J by 8 bases, with 12 bases between. The CDR3 spans 14 residues.